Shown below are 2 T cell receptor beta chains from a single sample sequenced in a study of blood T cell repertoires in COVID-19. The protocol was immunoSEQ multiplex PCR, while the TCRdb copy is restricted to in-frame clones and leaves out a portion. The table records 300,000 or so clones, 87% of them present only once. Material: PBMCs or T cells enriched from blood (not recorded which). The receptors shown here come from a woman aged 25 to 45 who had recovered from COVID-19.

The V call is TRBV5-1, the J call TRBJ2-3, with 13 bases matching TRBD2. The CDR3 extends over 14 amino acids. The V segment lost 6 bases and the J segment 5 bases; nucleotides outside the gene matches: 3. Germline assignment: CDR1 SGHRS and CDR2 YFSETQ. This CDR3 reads CASNGLAGVDTQYF. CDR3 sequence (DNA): TGCGCCAGCAACGGACTAGCGGGGGTAGATACGCAGTATTTT.

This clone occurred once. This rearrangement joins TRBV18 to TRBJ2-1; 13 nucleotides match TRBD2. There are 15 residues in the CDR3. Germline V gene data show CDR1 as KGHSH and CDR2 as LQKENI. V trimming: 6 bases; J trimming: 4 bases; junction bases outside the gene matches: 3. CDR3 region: CASSPTSGGYNEQFF. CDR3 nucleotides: TGTGCCAGCTCTCCGACTAGCGGGGGGTACAATGAGCAGTTCTTC.